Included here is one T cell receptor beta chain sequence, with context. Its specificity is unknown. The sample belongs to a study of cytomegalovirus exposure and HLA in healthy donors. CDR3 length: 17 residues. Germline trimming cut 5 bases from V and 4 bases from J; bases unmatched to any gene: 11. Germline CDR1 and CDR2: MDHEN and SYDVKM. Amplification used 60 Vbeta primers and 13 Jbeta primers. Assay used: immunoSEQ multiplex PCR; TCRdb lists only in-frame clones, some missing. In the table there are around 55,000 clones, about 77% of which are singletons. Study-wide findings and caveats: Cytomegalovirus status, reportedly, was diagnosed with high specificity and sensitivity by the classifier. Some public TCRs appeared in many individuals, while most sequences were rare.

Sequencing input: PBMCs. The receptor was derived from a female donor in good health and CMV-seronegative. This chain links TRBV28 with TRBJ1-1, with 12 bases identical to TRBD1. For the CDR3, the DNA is TGTGCCAGCAGTACCACGGGACAGGGGGCGATCGCCACTGAAGCTTTCTTT. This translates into CASSTTGQGAIATEAFF.